This TCR beta chain was identified during a study of blood T cell repertoires in COVID-19. Study overall: Whether acute or convalescent, the COVID-19 samples came from the United States, Italy and Spain.

TCRdb's copy holds only in-frame clones and misses some; the assay was immunoSEQ multiplex PCR. Among around 94,000 clones listed, around 84% were seen once. The V gene's germline CDR1 is LGHDT and CDR2 YNNKEL (reference sequence). J gave up 0 bases and V 4 bases, and 8 bases lay outside the gene matches. The CDR3 runs 17 residues. This sequence joins TRBV3-1 (or the pseudogene TRBV3-2) and TRBJ1-4; 7 bases agree with TRBD1. This clonotype was sampled from a man aged 45-60 years with active or convalescent COVID-19. Sequenced sample: peripheral blood. The CDR3 loop is CASSPRTGSSTNEKLFF. CDR3 in DNA: TGTGCCAGCAGCCCCCGGACAGGATCGTCAACTAATGAAAAACTGTTTTTT.